This passage covers 18 T cell receptor beta chains from one sample sequenced in a study of shared clonotypes between healthy human individuals. The protocol was immunoSEQ multiplex PCR, while the TCRdb copy is restricted to in-frame clones and leaves out a portion. The sample lists about 870,000 clones, nearly 95% occurring once. It was CD45RO-negative cells, positively selected for CCR7, that made up naive CD8 cells, with terminally differentiated effector memory CD45RA+ cells excluded. Input material: naive CD8+ T cells sorted from blood. The receptors were sampled from a man aged 25 to 40 in good health.

This clone is a singleton in its sample. The chain combines TRBV7-9 with TRBJ1-1; D not certain. V lost 5 bases and J lost 1, with 14 bases in between. Per germline, CDR1 SEHNR and CDR2 FQNEAQ (reference sequence). CDR3 length: 15 amino acids. This CDR3 reads CASSGTAGGNTEAFF. In nucleotides, the CDR3 is TGTGCCAGCAGCGGCACCGCCGGAGGGAACACTGAAGCTTTCTTT.

This clone was seen a single time. V and J are TRBV29-1 and TRBJ2-7; D may match TRBD1 or TRBD2 (5 bases each). V was trimmed by 7 bases and J by 3 bases, leaving 19 bases between them. Germline V lookup: CDR1 SQVTM, CDR2 ANQGSEA. The CDR3 consists of 14 residues. CDR3 protein: CSAQGRDGGYEQYF. CDR3 sequence (DNA): TGCAGCGCCCAAGGCCGGGACGGTGGCTACGAGCAGTACTTC.

The chain links TRBV10-1 to TRBJ2-1; 10 bases map to TRBD1. Trimming at V came to 0 bases and at J to 14 bases, leaving 1 base not matched to a gene. This CDR3 spans 12 amino acids. Per germline, CDR1 WNHNN and CDR2 SYGVQD (reference sequence). CDR3: CASSESGQGKFF. The CDR3 bases are TGCGCCAGCAGTGAGTCGGGACAGGGGAAGTTCTTC.

The rearrangement links TRBV4-2 to TRBJ2-1; 8 bases align to TRBD2. The length of the CDR3 is 14 residues. The germline V gene encodes CDR1 LGHNA and CDR2 YNFKEQ. V shed 5 bases, J shed 4 bases, and the junction held 4 bases outside the gene matches. The CDR3 DNA reads as TGTGCCAGCAGCATAGCGGGACTATACAATGAGCAGTTCTTC. As protein: CASSIAGLYNEQFF.

This clone has only one observation. The rearrangement joins TRBV2 to TRBJ2-1, with 7 positions matching TRBD2. After removal of 10 bases from V and 2 bases from J, the junction contained 5 bases not matched to a gene. The germline V gene has CDR1 SNHLY and CDR2 FYNNEI. This CDR3 comprises 13 residues. The CDR3 DNA follows: TGTGCCATCCGGGACTACACCTACAATGAGCAGTTCTTC. Amino acid sequence: CAIRDYTYNEQFF.

The rearrangement uses TRBV13 and TRBJ2-7, with 7 positions matching TRBD2. CDR1 is PRHDT, CDR2 FYEKMQ, per germline (reference sequence). The CDR3 spans 14 residues. The J segment lost 3 bases and the V segment lost 3 bases, leaving 5 bases of the junction unmatched. The CDR3 region has the DNA TGTGCCAGCAGCTTCCCCACGGGGGGCTACGAGCAGTACTTC. This encodes CASSFPTGGYEQYF. The full variable domain, completed using reference TRBV13 and TRBJ2-7, is AAGVIQSPRHLIKEKRETATLKCYPIPRHDTVYWYQQGPGQDPQFLISFYEKMQSDKGSIPDRFSAQQFSDYHSELNMSSLELGDSALYFCASSFPTGGYEQYFGPGTRLTVT.

The table lists this clone with a count of one. This chain uses TRBV28 with TRBJ2-5; D gene ambiguous. The CDR3 totals 15 residues. Deletions cut 3 bases from V and 5 bases from J, with 16 bases between. In germline, CDR1 is MDHEN, CDR2 SYDVKM. The CDR3 spells CASSFSLTPGETQYF. CDR3 in DNA: TGTGCCAGCAGTTTTTCATTGACACCCGGCGAGACCCAGTACTTC.

This chain connects TRBV5-6 to TRBJ1-1; no reliable D call. This CDR3 is 13 amino acids long. Germline V lookup: CDR1 SGHDT, CDR2 YYEEEE. Between the trimmed V and J ends, which lost 3 bases and 2 bases, there was a span of 8 bases. CDR3 nucleotides: TGTGCCAGCAGCTCTACATCCAACACTGAAGCTTTCTTT. This sequence encodes CASSSTSNTEAFF.

In the case of this clone: The junction shows a germline mismatch at one end, possibly a read error. The chain is built from TRBV29-1 and TRBJ2-1, with D perhaps matching TRBD1 (5 bases). The germline V gene encodes CDR1 SQVTM and CDR2 ANQGSEA. This CDR3 has 12 residues. As DNA, the CDR3 is TGCAGCGTCGAAGAAGGGGATGGGGAGCAGTTCTTC. Translated, it gives CSVEEGDGEQFF.

This chain uses TRBV7-6 with TRBJ2-7, with a weak D call TRBD1 (6 bases). Per germline, CDR1 SGHVS and CDR2 FNYEAQ. The CDR3 extends over 15 amino acids. V was pared by 0 bases and J by 3 bases, with 12 bases between. The CDR3 region has the DNA TGTGCCAGCAGCTTAGCGGGGCAGGGGTTCTACGAGCAGTACTTC. This translates into CASSLAGQGFYEQYF.

Concerning this clone: Other DNA sequences within the sample encode an identical CDR3. The gene calls are TRBV27 and TRBJ2-1; D may be TRBD2 (6 bases). This CDR3 has 15 residues. Germline V gene data show CDR1 as MNHEY and CDR2 as SMNVEV (reference sequence). V was pared by 2 bases and J by 0 bases, with 8 bases between. CDR3 DNA: TGTGCCAGCAGTTTACGGCGGGACTCCTACAATGAGCAGTTCTTC. This codes for CASSLRRDSYNEQFF.

This clone was seen a single time. The genes are TRBV18 and TRBJ2-7; TRBD1 matches at 7 bases. In germline, CDR1 is KGHSH, CDR2 LQKENI. With V trimmed by 8 bases and J by 2 bases, 9 bases remained unmatched. The CDR3 is made up of 14 amino acids. CDR3: CASAGQVDAYEQYF. CDR3 bases: TGTGCCAGCGCCGGACAGGTCGATGCCTACGAGCAGTACTTC.

This chain uses TRBV5-1 with TRBJ2-3; TRBD2 matches 13 bases. This CDR3 spans 17 amino acids. V lost 4 bases to trimming and J lost 6 bases; unmatched junction nucleotides: 11. CDR1 is SGHRS and CDR2 is YFSETQ in the germline V gene. The CDR3 sequence is CASSPAAGLAGEDTQYF. The CDR3 DNA sequence: TGCGCCAGCAGCCCAGCTGCAGGACTAGCGGGAGAGGATACGCAGTATTTT.

The CDR3 DNA reads TGCGCCAGCAGCCAAGCCCCTGGGTGGAGCGACACCTACGAGCAGTACTTC. Its translation is CASSQAPGWSDTYEQYF. V is TRBV4-1 and J is TRBJ2-7, with D hard to call. Germline CDR1 is MGHRA and CDR2 is YSYEKL. The CDR3 runs to 17 residues. Trimming left V 1 base short and J 2 bases short, with 18 bases between.

V and J are TRBV2 and TRBJ2-2; possibly TRBD1 or TRBD2 for D (6 bases each). The CDR3 is made up of 15 amino acids. Trimming took 5 bases from V and 6 from J, leaving 16 bases between them. Germline loops: CDR1 SNHLY, CDR2 FYNNEI. This CDR3 reads CASSPQGGAAGELFF. In DNA form, the CDR3 reads TGTGCCAGCAGTCCACAGGGAGGAGCTGCCGGGGAGCTGTTTTTT. Drawing the rest from reference TRBV2 and TRBJ2-2, the complete variable domain is EPEVTQTPSHQVTQMGQEVILRCVPISNHLYFYWYRQILGQKVEFLVSFYNNEISEKSEIFDDQFSVERPDGSNFTLKIRSTKLEDSAMYFCASSPQGGAAGELFFGEGSRLTVL.

The chain couples TRBV7-7 to TRBJ1-3; tentatively, D is TRBD1 (5 bases). The CDR3 has 16 residues. In germline, CDR1 is SSHAT, CDR2 FNYEAQ (reference sequence). V lost 5 bases and J 1 base, leaving 15 bases between the germline ends. The DNA of the CDR3 is TGTGCCAGCAGCCCCGAGGTGGGGCGATCTGGAAACACCATATATTTT. Protein sequence: CASSPEVGRSGNTIYF. Supplemented by reference TRBV7-7 and TRBJ1-3, the full variable domain reads GAGVSQSPRYKVTKRGQDVTLRCDPISSHATLYWYQQALGQGPEFLTYFNYEAQPDKSGLPSDRFSAERPEGSISTLTIQRTEQRDSAMYRCASSPEVGRSGNTIYFGEGSWLTVV.

CDR3 sequence: CASSPPSNYGYTF. As DNA, the CDR3 is TGTGCCAGCAGTCCCCCAAGTAACTATGGCTACACCTTC. This chain connects TRBV2 to TRBJ1-2; no reliable D call. CDR3 length: 13 amino acids. Germline V gene data show CDR1 as SNHLY and CDR2 as FYNNEI. V was trimmed by 5 bases and J by 1 base, leaving 8 bases between them.

The rearrangement links TRBV7-9 to TRBJ1-1; possibly TRBD1 for D (5 bases). Trimming cost V 4 bases and J 4 bases, with 22 bases left between them. The germline CDR1 and CDR2 sequences are SEHNR and FQNEAQ (reference sequence). The CDR3 length is 17 residues. The CDR3 reads CASSSIPRQSSSTEAFF. The CDR3 nucleotides are TGTGCCAGCAGCTCAATCCCGAGACAGAGTTCATCCACTGAAGCTTTCTTT.